This T cell receptor (beta chain) was captured by sequencing in a study of T cells in Graves' hyperthyroidism and ophthalmopathy. Initially, at the first diagnosis of hyperthyroidism and before any ophthalmopathy symptoms, blood was sampled. This sample holds PBMCs from roughly 10 ml fresh peripheral blood. Amplified TCR beta CDR3 regions derived from RNA transcripts. The TCR CDR3 was amplified in a first-round RT-PCR using the HTBI primer set. TCRdb recomputed calls from the multiplex PCR reads with MiXCR, one row per CDR3 protein. Of 380,000 or so distinct CDR3 sequences listed, 13% are singletons. This clonotype was recorded at least ten times. The CDR3 has 15 residues. The germline CDR1 and CDR2 sequences are MNHNS and SASEGT. V lost 3 bases and J lost 1; bases outside the gene matches: 4.

Sequencing was performed on blood. The TCR sequence derives from a man aged 25-40 years with Graves' hyperthyroidism that later progressed to Graves' ophthalmopathy. This chain connects TRBV6-1 to TRBJ1-1; 8 positions agree with TRBD1. This chain's CDR3 is CASSDSGGKNTEAFF. In DNA, the CDR3 is TGTGCCAGCAGTGACTCAGGGGGCAAGAACACTGAAGCTTTCTTT.